This TCR beta chain was retrieved from a study of T-cell reconstitution after alpha-beta-depleted transplantation in children. Study results and limitations: High day-60 TCRbeta diversity in some patients came from surviving recipient T cells and thymic progenitors. Approximately two months post-transplant, alpha-beta T cells reportedly originated from several hundred expanded graft clones. T cells produced anew were the main source of T-cell counts and diversity one year after transplant.

The germline CDR1 and CDR2 sequences are DFQATT and SNEGSKA (reference sequence). This CDR3 region has 14 residues. The ends were cut back, 3 bases at V and 7 bases at J, with 15 bases in the middle. This clonotype was detected many times. Its antigen is currently unknown. Preparing the TCRbeta library involved the use of unique molecular identifiers. TCRdb ran MiXCR on the PCR reads and lists one entry per CDR3 protein. The data hold roughly 120,000 distinct CDR3 sequences, with 10% observed a single time. The sequence was obtained from a boy aged 2 to 10 with acute lymphoblastic leukemia, due to receive a stem cell transplant. The J gene is TRBJ1-4, the V gene TRBV20-1, with unresolved D. The source was PBMCs, collected before TCRalphabeta/CD19-depleted stem cell transplant. The CDR3 DNA reads as TGCAGTGCTAGTCGGAAGGGAGGGAGTGAAAAACTGTTTTTT. It yields the protein CSASRKGGSEKLFF.